Listed below are T cell receptor beta chains from one sample, sequenced in a study of shared clonotypes between healthy human individuals. The method was immunoSEQ multiplex PCR; TCRdb's version includes in-frame clones alone and lacks a portion of them. The sample lists roughly 510,000 clones, 60% to 80% occurring once. Sequencing was performed on PBMCs. The receptors come from a woman in her thirties or forties in good health. Some clones in this sample may be carry-over from other donors' samples. The CDR3 runs from the conserved cysteine through the conserved F or W. A D gene is named only where the DNA matches it firmly. Clone size is not always given. Where it is, it says once, few, many or a class for expanded clones.

TGTGCCAGCAGCTTAAGACTAGCGGGAGCCGGGGAGCTGTTTTTT CASSLRLAGAGELFF once TRBJ2-2 TRBD2 TRBV7-9
TGTGCCAGCAGCCAAGATCGAAGCACCACTGAAGCTTTCTTT CASSQDRSTTEAFF few TRBJ1-1 . TRBV14
TGTGCCAGCAGCTTAAGGGTGGGAGGGCCCACAGATACGCAGTATTTT CASSLRVGGPTDTQYF once TRBJ2-3 TRBD2 TRBV7-2
TGTGCCAGCAGCCAAGTTCGGGGCGGGGAGCTGTTTTTT CASSQVRGGELFF . TRBJ2-2 . TRBV14
TGCGCCTGTTCTGGACATGACGATAGAGCTAACTATGGCTACACCTTC CACSGHDDRANYGYTF . TRBJ1-2 . TRBV30
TGTGCCAGCAGCACCGGGACAGGGGTGGCCGAGCAGTACTTC CASSTGTGVAEQYF . TRBJ2-7 TRBD1 TRBV7-9
TGTGCCAGCAGCTTAACAGAATCCTACGAGCAGTACTTC CASSLTESYEQYF . TRBJ2-7 . TRBV7-2
TGTGCCAGCAGTGGATCCAGGGCGGCGACCAATCAGCCCCAGCATTTT CASSGSRAATNQPQHF . TRBJ1-5 . TRBV6-4
TGTGCCAGCAGCCTACCGTCAGGCCATGGGCAGTTCTTC CASSLPSGHGQFF few TRBJ2-1 . TRBV5-4
TGTGCCAGCAGCTTATCGCAGGGGGCTTATTCACCCCTCCACTTT CASSLSQGAYSPLHF . TRBJ1-6 TRBD1 TRBV7-9
TGTGCCAGCATAAAGGGGGCGGGGGGCAATCAGCCCCAGCATTTT CASIKGAGGNQPQHF . TRBJ1-5 TRBD1 TRBV6-6
TGCGCCAGCAGCTACACAGGGGGCATCGGTGAAAAACTGTTTTTT CASSYTGGIGEKLFF . TRBJ1-4 TRBD1 TRBV5-1
TGCGCCAGCAGCATGGGGGGCGGCGCAGAGACCCAGTACTTC CASSMGGGAETQYF once TRBJ2-5 . TRBV5-1
TGTGCCAGCTCACCTTCGGACAGGCTAAATGGCTACACCTTC CASSPSDRLNGYTF . TRBJ1-2 TRBD1 TRBV18
TGTGCCAGCAGCTTAGATTTACTAGCGGGAGGCGAGCAGTACTTC CASSLDLLAGGEQYF . TRBJ2-7 TRBD2 TRBV11-2
TGCGCCAGCAGCTTGGCTGCGGGAGGGACCGGGGAGCTGTTTTTT CASSLAAGGTGELFF . TRBJ2-2 TRBD2 TRBV5-1
TGTGCCAGCAGCTCCCCACGGTTAGCGGGCTACACCTTC CASSSPRLAGYTF few TRBJ1-2 . TRBV7-2
TGTGCCATCAAGACAGGGCTGTATGAAAAACTGTTTTTT CAIKTGLYEKLFF . TRBJ1-4 TRBD1 TRBV5-4
TGTGCCAGCAGCTACGCAGGGGACTATGGCTACACCTTC CASSYAGDYGYTF . TRBJ1-2 . TRBV14
TGTGCCACGGCCCCTTCACTAGCGCAATACAATGAGCAGTTCTTC CATAPSLAQYNEQFF . TRBJ2-1 TRBD2 TRBV10-3
TGTGCCAGCAGCGCCCGGACAGCCTTGAACACTGAAGCTTTCTTT CASSARTALNTEAFF . TRBJ1-1 . TRBV9
TGCAGCGTTGTTGGGACAGGGGATGAGCAGTTCTTC CSVVGTGDEQFF . TRBJ2-1 TRBD1 TRBV29-1
TGCAGCGTTGAAGGGGACAACTACGAGCAGTACTTC CSVEGDNYEQYF once TRBJ2-7 . TRBV29-1